This is a list of T cell receptor beta chains from one sample in a study of blood T cell repertoires in COVID-19. Profiled with immunoSEQ multiplex PCR; TCRdb holds only in-frame clones, not every one. The sample carries some 70,000 clones, 80% to 90% recorded once. What was sequenced was peripheral blood. The receptors here all came from a man aged 45 to 65 with active COVID-19. CDR3s include the opening cysteine and the closing phenylalanine or tryptophan. Each record gives: J gene, V gene, D gene, clone size, CDR3 protein, CDR3 DNA. The D gene is left open where the match is weak. Clone size is stated in some rows and not others, as once, few, many or a class when expanded.

TRBJ2-1 | TRBV2 | TRBD2 | NA | CASSEVTGGAGEQFF | TGTGCCAGCAGTGAAGTTACCGGGGGGGCCGGTGAGCAGTTCTTC
TRBJ1-5 | TRBV28 | NA | NA | CASSLVGQPQHF | TGTGCCAGCAGTCTGGTTGGCCAGCCCCAGCATTTT
TRBJ1-6 | TRBV4-1 | NA | few | CASSQEAPRGRFTLHF | TGCGCCAGCAGCCAAGAGGCCCCGCGGGGGAGGTTCACCCTCCACTTT
TRBJ1-2 | TRBV9 | NA | NA | CASSVGGPNYGYTF | TGTGCCAGCAGCGTAGGAGGTCCTAACTATGGCTACACCTTC
TRBJ2-3 | TRBV2 | NA | NA | CASTAGHRGTDTQYF | TGTGCCAGCACAGCGGGACACCGGGGCACAGATACGCAGTATTTT
TRBJ2-3 | TRBV3-1/TRBV3-2 | TRBD2 | NA | CASSPTSGSTDTQYF | TGTGCCAGCAGTCCTACTAGCGGGAGCACAGATACGCAGTATTTT
TRBJ2-1 | TRBV5-1 | TRBD1 | NA | CASSPGGASYNEQFF | TGCGCCAGCAGCCCAGGGGGCGCATCCTACAATGAGCAGTTCTTC
TRBJ2-5 | TRBV2 | NA | NA | CASSGGQPEETQYF | TGTGCCAGCAGTGGCGGACAGCCCGAAGAGACCCAGTACTTC
TRBJ1-5 | TRBV24-1 | NA | NA | CATSRQIDQPQHF | TGTGCCACCAGTAGACAAATCGATCAGCCCCAGCATTTT
TRBJ2-6 | TRBV5-4 | TRBD1 | NA | CASSLGTGSGANVLTF | TGTGCCAGCAGCTTGGGGACAGGCTCTGGGGCCAACGTCCTGACTTTC
TRBJ2-2 | TRBV2 | NA | once | CASRDSENTGELFF | TGTGCCAGCAGGGACAGCGAGAACACCGGGGAGCTGTTTTTT
TRBJ2-2 | TRBV27 | TRBD2 | NA | CASRLSGLAGGPGELFF | TGTGCCAGCAGACTTTCCGGACTAGCGGGAGGGCCCGGGGAGCTGTTTTTT
TRBJ2-1 | TRBV27 | TRBD1 | NA | CASSPLQGNEQFF | TGTGCCAGCAGTCCTCTACAGGGGAATGAGCAGTTCTTC
TRBJ1-1 | TRBV24-1 | NA | NA | CATAQNTEAFF | TGTGCCACGGCACAGAACACTGAAGCTTTCTTT
TRBJ2-7 | TRBV4-3 | TRBD2 | NA | CASSRGLAGGYEQYF | TGCGCCAGCAGCCGGGGACTAGCGGGTGGCTACGAGCAGTACTTC
TRBJ2-2 | TRBV6-6 | NA | NA | CASSYPDKNTGELFF | TGTGCCAGCAGTTACCCAGATAAGAACACCGGGGAGCTGTTTTTT
TRBJ1-2 | TRBV29-1 | NA | once | CSVAQGLNYGYTF | TGCAGCGTTGCCCAGGGCCTTAACTATGGCTACACCTTC
TRBJ2-1 | TRBV6-4 | NA | NA | CASSLEGATYNEQFF | TGTGCCAGCAGTCTCGAGGGCGCCACCTACAATGAGCAGTTCTTC
TRBJ1-4 | TRBV4-1 | NA | few | CASSQQEVGEKLFF | TGCGCCAGCAGCCAACAGGAAGTGGGTGAAAAACTGTTTTTT
TRBJ2-3 | TRBV4-3 | TRBD2 | once | CASSQTSGSGTDTQYF | TGCGCCAGCAGCCAGACTAGCGGTTCTGGCACAGATACGCAGTATTTT
TRBJ2-1 | TRBV19 | NA | NA | CASSIYRVRTYNEQFF | TGTGCCAGTAGTATCTATCGGGTAAGGACCTACAATGAGCAGTTCTTC
TRBJ2-7 | TRBV30 | NA | NA | CAWSRSGEQYF | TGTGCCTGGTCCAGATCGGGGGAGCAGTACTTC
TRBJ2-3 | TRBV7-3 | TRBD2 | NA | CASSLWASGSADTQYF | TGTGCCAGCAGCTTATGGGCTAGCGGGAGCGCAGATACGCAGTATTTT
TRBJ1-5 | TRBV5-5 | NA | NA | CASSLLGEGQPQHF | TGTGCCAGCAGCTTGCTTGGTGAGGGTCAGCCCCAGCATTTT
TRBJ2-1 | TRBV4-3 | TRBD2 | once | CASSQGVTGGPYNEQFF | TGCGCCAGCAGCCAAGGTGTGACGGGGGGACCCTACAATGAGCAGTTCTTC
TRBJ2-1 | TRBV29-1 | NA | NA | CSVRHGSYNEQFF | TGCAGCGTCAGACACGGCTCCTACAATGAGCAGTTCTTC
TRBJ1-3 | TRBV9 | NA | NA | CASSVASGAVSGNTIYF | TGTGCCAGCAGCGTAGCTTCAGGGGCGGTTTCGGGAAACACCATATATTTT